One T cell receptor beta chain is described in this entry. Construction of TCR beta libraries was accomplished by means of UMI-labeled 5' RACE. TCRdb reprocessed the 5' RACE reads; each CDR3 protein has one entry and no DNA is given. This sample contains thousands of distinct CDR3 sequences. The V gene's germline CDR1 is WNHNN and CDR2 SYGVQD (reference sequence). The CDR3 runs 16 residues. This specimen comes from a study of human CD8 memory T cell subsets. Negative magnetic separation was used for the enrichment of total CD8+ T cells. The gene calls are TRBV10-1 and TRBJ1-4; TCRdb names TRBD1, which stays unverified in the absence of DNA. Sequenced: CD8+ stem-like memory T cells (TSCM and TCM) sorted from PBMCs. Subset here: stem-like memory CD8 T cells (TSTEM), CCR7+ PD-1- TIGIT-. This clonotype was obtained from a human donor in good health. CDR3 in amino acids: CASRVTGTDNNEKLFF.